This passage covers 5 T cell receptor beta chains from one sample sequenced in a study of shared clonotypes between healthy human individuals. Measured with immunoSEQ multiplex PCR; TCRdb has only the in-frame clones, and not every one. The sample has around 720,000 clones; 55% to 85% are singletons. Sequencing input: memory CD4+ T cells sorted from blood. Regarding subset: CD45RA-negative fraction. The receptors shown here come from a woman under 40 in good health.

This clone showed up just a few times. CDR3 bases: TGTGCCAGCAGCTTACGGAAGAGCACCGGGGAGCTGTTTTTT. Protein: CASSLRKSTGELFF. This rearrangement joins TRBV7-2 to TRBJ2-2; D uncertain. V lost 2 bases and J lost 4, with 8 bases in between. Germline lookup yields CDR1 SGHTA and CDR2 FQGNSA. This CDR3 has 14 residues.

The rearrangement uses TRBV18 and TRBJ2-5, with 7 bases aligning to TRBD1. Germline assignment: CDR1 KGHSH and CDR2 LQKENI. The CDR3 loop spans 13 amino acids. After removal of 6 bases from V and 5 bases from J, the junction contained 6 bases not matched to a gene. CDR3 DNA: TGTGCCAGCTCCTTGACAGGGATGGAGACCCAGTACTTC. Residues: CASSLTGMETQYF.

The chain has TRBV5-1 and TRBJ2-5, with D perhaps matching TRBD1 (5 bases). The CDR3 spans 13 residues. Germline V gene lookup returns CDR1 SGHRS and CDR2 YFSETQ. The V gene lost 3 bases and the J gene lost 5 bases, with 11 bases spanning the gap. The CDR3 loop is CASSSGSFETQYF. The CDR3 coding sequence is TGCGCCAGCAGCTCAGGGTCTTTCGAGACCCAGTACTTC.

The chain links TRBV5-5 to TRBJ1-1; D not certain. V dropped 0 bases and J dropped 3 bases, with 3 bases sitting between them. The CDR3 runs 12 residues. From germline, CDR1 is SGHKS and CDR2 YYEKEE (reference sequence). The CDR3 spells CASSLADTEAFF. Here the CDR3 DNA reads TGTGCCAGCAGCTTGGCGGACACTGAAGCTTTCTTT.

The chain has TRBV9 and TRBJ1-6; 7 bases fit TRBD1. The CDR3 contains 15 residues. CDR1 SGDLS and CDR2 YYNGEE come from the germline V gene. The ends lost 0 bases at V and 9 bases at J; junction bases unmatched: 6. CDR3 loop: CASSVGQGRGSPLHF. Here the CDR3 DNA reads TGTGCCAGCAGCGTAGGACAGGGAAGGGGTTCACCCCTCCACTTT.